This T cell receptor beta chain was obtained from a study of read filtering for tumor transcriptome and immune sequencing. Whole-study context: Revised staging placed roughly 8 patients in R-ISS I, 15 to 20 in II, more than five in III. TCR-mapped reads were about 4 to 11 million with IR-seq versus roughly 85 to 1,400 with RNA-seq. Study-wide results and caveats: Roughly 80% of IR-seq clonotypes had a single read, yet these held 3% to 4% of reads.

Notes on this clonotype: Its antigen remains unidentified. With a much larger clone just one base away, this may be a read error.

From 300 to 400 ng of RNA, a library with molecular barcoded alpha/delta and beta/gamma adaptors was made. TCRdb re-analysed the reads in MiXCR, keeping a single row per CDR3 protein. The top ten clones hold approximately 11% of a sample with approximately 62,000 distinct CDR3 sequences, roughly a fifth of them seen once. The CDR3 loop spans 17 amino acids. Germline CDR1 is GTSNPN and CDR2 is SVGIG (reference sequence). V shed 0 bases and J shed 3 bases, with 15 bases lying between them. The source of this sequence is a donor aged 40 or older with multiple myeloma. The chain uses TRBV30 and TRBJ2-6; D gene uncertain. The source material was a population of CD138-negative cells sorted from bone marrow. The CDR3 loop is CAWSVPRPAHGANVLTF. The CDR3 coding sequence is TGTGCCTGGAGTGTACCGAGACCAGCACATGGGGCCAACGTCCTGACTTTC.